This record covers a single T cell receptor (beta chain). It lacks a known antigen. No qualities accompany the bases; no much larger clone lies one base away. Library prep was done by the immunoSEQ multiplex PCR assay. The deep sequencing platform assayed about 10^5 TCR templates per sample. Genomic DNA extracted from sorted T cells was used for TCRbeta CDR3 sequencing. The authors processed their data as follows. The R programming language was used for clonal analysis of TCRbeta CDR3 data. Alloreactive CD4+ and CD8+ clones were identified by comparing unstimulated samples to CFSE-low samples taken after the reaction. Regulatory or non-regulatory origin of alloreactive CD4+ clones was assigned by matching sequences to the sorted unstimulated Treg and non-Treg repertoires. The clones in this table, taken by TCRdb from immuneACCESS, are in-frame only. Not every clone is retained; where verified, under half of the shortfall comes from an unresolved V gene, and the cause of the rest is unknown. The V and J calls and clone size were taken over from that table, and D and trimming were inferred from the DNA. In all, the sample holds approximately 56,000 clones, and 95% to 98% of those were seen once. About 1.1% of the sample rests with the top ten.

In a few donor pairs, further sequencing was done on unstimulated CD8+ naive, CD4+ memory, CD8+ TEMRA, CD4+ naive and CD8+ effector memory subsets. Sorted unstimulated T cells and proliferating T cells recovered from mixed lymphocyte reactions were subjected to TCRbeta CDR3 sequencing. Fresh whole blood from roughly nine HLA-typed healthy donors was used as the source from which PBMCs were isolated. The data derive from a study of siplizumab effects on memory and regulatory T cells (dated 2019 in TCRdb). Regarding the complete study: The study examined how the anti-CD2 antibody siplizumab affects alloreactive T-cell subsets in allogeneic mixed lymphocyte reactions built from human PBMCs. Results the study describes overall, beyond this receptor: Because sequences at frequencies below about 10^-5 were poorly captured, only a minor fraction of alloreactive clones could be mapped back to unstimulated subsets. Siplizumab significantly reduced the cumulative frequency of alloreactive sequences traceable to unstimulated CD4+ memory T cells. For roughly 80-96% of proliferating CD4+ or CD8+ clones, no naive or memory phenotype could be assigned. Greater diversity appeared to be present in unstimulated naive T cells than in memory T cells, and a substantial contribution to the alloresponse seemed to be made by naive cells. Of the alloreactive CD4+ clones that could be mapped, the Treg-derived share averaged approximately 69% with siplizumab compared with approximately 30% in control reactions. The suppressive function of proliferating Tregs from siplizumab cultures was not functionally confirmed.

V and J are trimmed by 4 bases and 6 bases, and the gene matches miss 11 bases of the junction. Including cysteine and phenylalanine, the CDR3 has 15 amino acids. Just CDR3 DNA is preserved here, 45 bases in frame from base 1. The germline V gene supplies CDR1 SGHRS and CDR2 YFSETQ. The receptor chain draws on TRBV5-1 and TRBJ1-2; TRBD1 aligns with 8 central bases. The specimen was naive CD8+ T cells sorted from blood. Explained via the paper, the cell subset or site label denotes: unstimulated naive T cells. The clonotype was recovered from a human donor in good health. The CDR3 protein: CASSAKTRDRNGYTF. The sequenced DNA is TGCGCCAGCAGCGCAAAAACCCGGGACAGGAATGGCTACACCTTC.